The 5 T cell receptor beta chains presented below share a single source sample, sequenced in a study of T cell responses to AZD1222 COVID-19 vaccine. Some clones are missing from TCRdb's copy, which holds only in-frame ones; the method was immunoSEQ multiplex PCR. The sample lists some 100,000 clones; over 75% were seen once. Material: peripheral blood, obtained 28 days after the second AZD1222 dose. The receptors come from an adult who received the AZD1222 COVID-19 vaccine.

This clone was observed a single time. J is TRBJ2-1 and V is TRBV6-4; maybe TRBD2 (6 bases). The germline gives CDR1 MRHNA, CDR2 SNTAGT. This CDR3 is built from 13 residues. V lost 7 bases and J 7 bases, leaving 14 bases between the germline ends. CDR3 amino acids: CASTSGDGNEQFF. As DNA, the CDR3 is TGTGCCAGCACTTCGGGAGATGGTAATGAGCAGTTCTTC.

The count of this clone is one. The chain recombines TRBV4-1 with TRBJ2-7; unclear D gene. CDR3 length: 14 residues. The V end was cut by 0 bases, the J end by 3 bases, with 9 bases between. CDR1 is MGHRA and CDR2 is YSYEKL in the germline V gene. CDR3 coding DNA: TGCGCCAGCAGCCAAGAACCAGTGAGCTACGAGCAGTACTTC. Protein: CASSQEPVSYEQYF.

This sequence joins TRBV11-2 and TRBJ2-3; 9 bases agree with TRBD2. The CDR3 is 14 amino acids. The J segment lost 7 bases and the V segment lost 5 bases, leaving 7 bases of the junction unmatched. The V gene's germline CDR1 is SGHAT and CDR2 FQNNGV. The CDR3 here is CASSAGGRGNTQYF. The CDR3 DNA is TGTGCCAGCAGCGCGGGGGGGCGAGGGAATACGCAGTATTTT.

V usage is TRBV30 and J usage is TRBJ1-2, with D hard to call. Germline V gene data show CDR1 as GTSNPN and CDR2 as SVGIG (reference sequence). This CDR3 is 18 amino acids long. The V gene lost 0 bases and the J gene lost 3 bases, with 23 bases spanning the gap. The CDR3 here is CAWSVLPWPLDGDYGYTF. In DNA, the CDR3 is TGTGCCTGGAGTGTACTTCCATGGCCCCTAGACGGAGACTATGGCTACACCTTC.

This rearrangement joins TRBV18 to TRBJ1-1; D remains ambiguous. Germline V gives CDR1 KGHSH, CDR2 LQKENI. V lost 3 bases, J lost 2 bases, and 7 bases lay in between. This CDR3 is built from 13 residues. Here the CDR3 reads CASSPIDNTEAFF. In nucleotides, the CDR3 is TGTGCCAGCTCACCGATAGACAACACTGAAGCTTTCTTT.